This entry concerns a single T cell receptor (beta chain). Its antigen is unknown. The data derive from a study of blood T cell dynamics during melanoma immunotherapy. With 8 bases removed from V and 3 bases from J, the gap between germline ends came to 17 bases. The V gene's germline CDR1 is MDHEN and CDR2 SYDVKM. This CDR3 spans 14 amino acids. Time point here: pre-treatment baseline. Here immunoSEQ multiplex PCR was the method, and the copy in TCRdb shows in-frame clones only, minus some. Of 20,000 to 30,000 clones in the sample, around 88% were seen once. The study, taken as a whole, reports: The study could not tell melanoma-specific clones from general immune activation.

The chain employs TRBV28 and TRBJ2-7; D might be TRBD2 (7 bases). This sample comprised blood, obtained from a patient treated with checkpoint blockade. The TCR comes from a human donor with melanoma. CDR3 amino acids: CASRGAGAFYEQYF. CDR3 DNA: TGTGCCAGCCGGGGGGCGGGAGCCTTCTACGAGCAGTACTTC. Using reference TRBV28 and TRBJ2-7 for the parts outside the CDR3, the full variable domain is DVKVTQSSRYLVKRTGEKVFLECVQDMDHENMFWYRQDPGLGLRLIYFSYDVKMKEKGDIPEGYSVSREKKERFSLILESASTNQTSMYLCASRGAGAFYEQYFGPGTRLTVT.